This TCR beta chain was sequenced for a study of identical twins. Study-wide results and caveats: Cord blood beta clonotypes that were abundant carried fewer insertions, and memory repertoires showed no such trend. Instead of following the same donors, the conclusions were based on cross-sectional statistical analysis.

Each CDR3 protein gets one entry after TCRdb re-called the 5' RACE reads with MiXCR. In the table there are 430,000 or so distinct CDR3 sequences, around 24% of which are singletons. Details on this clonotype: Its antigen is unknown.

These records were also assigned to another study, of T cells expressing NK-cell markers.

The sequence was collected from a woman aged 18-35 years in good health. Sequenced sample: CD4+ T cells sorted from blood.

The CDR3, as DNA: TGTGCCAGCGGGTCGTTCTCTGGAAACACCATATATTTT. Its protein product is CASGSFSGNTIYF. The rearrangement links TRBV12-3 or TRBV12-4 to TRBJ1-3; D unresolved. V lost 8 bases to trimming and J lost 0 bases, with 8 bases between them. The CDR3 sequence is 13 residues long.